This T cell receptor (beta chain) came from a study of identical twins (TCRdb year 2016). Describing the broader study: TCR alpha and beta repertoires from monozygotic twins, unrelated adults of various ages and cord blood were deep-sequenced to test whether fetal clonotypes persist. To rule out contamination, replicate twin experiments were performed at different times with different library preparation protocols.

The library was built by means of 5' RACE. The instrument was an Illumina HiSeq 2000. A universal primer binding site was introduced by template switching, and a unique molecular identifier was present in the final cDNA, enabling accurate counting of TCR cDNA molecules. Specific primers in the conserved constant-segment region were used to synthesize first-strand cDNA for the TCR alpha and beta chains. To control for contamination, each cDNA library was double barcoded with a SMART-Mk sample barcode plus Illumina barcodes. TruSeq adapter sequences, together with Illumina sample barcodes, were added in two successive PCR steps. The TCR alpha and beta cDNA libraries were sequenced on the Illumina HiSeq platform using custom primers. For the original study's pipeline: Unique molecular identifiers were extracted from raw reads with MiGEC, and CDR3 positions were determined with MiXCR. Recombination models were inferred per individual with the repgenHMM and IGoR tools using an EM algorithm. The analysis of shared clonotypes was done with the tcR package in R, with sharing normalized by the product of cloneset sizes. Out-of-frame nonproductive sequences were analyzed to study raw recombination free of thymic and clonal selection effects. Using fastp trimming at Q25 and MiXCR clonotype assembly, TCRdb reanalyzed the public sequencing data and kept in-frame beta chains. Duplicate CDR3 protein sequences are folded into a single record with the most common DNA and genes. The V and J calls and clone size come from TCRdb's table, not from the authors' own analysis. This sample has approximately 410,000 distinct CDR3 sequences in its table, and roughly 18% of those were observed once. The ten largest account for 9% to 15% of the sample.

Every donor in the study was a healthy Caucasian. Three unrelated non-twin adults were also sequenced: a male aged 18 to 30, a male aged 50 to 59 and a female aged 50 to 59. Miltenyi CD45RO+ enrichment and human naive T-cell isolation kits were used to isolate memory (CD45RO+) and naive T cells from PBMC. This clonotype was detected a few times. Its recognized antigen is unknown. No qualities accompany the bases; no much larger clone lies one base away. Paper-wide results and their limitations: Abundant cord blood beta clonotypes carried fewer insertions; young adult naive repertoires showed a weaker similar trend, while memory repertoires showed none. In monozygotic twins, out-of-frame TCR alpha sharing was systematically underestimated by recombination models, although the models agreed with sharing between unrelated individuals. Because the same donors could not be followed over many years, the conclusions relied on cross-sectional statistical analysis. Excess twin sharing in beta out-of-frame sequences was weaker because fewer shared sequences lowered the signal-to-noise ratio. Invariant T cells such as MAIT and iNKT could partly confound zero-insertion analyses, although diverse VJ usage argued against such confounding for most clonotypes. Compared with coincidental sharing between unrelated individuals, out-of-frame TCR alpha sequences shared between twins showed an excess of sequences with low generation probability.

CDR1 and CDR2 were assigned from the germline V gene as MGHRA and YSYEKL. V loses 1 base of germline sequence and J loses 3 bases, and the interval between the two ends is 14 bases. The CDR3 runs 16 amino acids, cysteine and phenylalanine included. Left in the record is the CDR3 DNA by itself, 48 bases read in frame from the first base. The TCR comes from a man in his fifties or sixties in good health. Sequenced material: naive T cells sorted from blood. The label giving this sample's cell subset or site can be read as: cells isolated with a human naive T-cell isolation kit. This chain joins TRBV4-1 to TRBJ2-3; no confident D gene assignment can be made. The CDR3 corresponds to CASSQVRSLGTDTQYF. The nucleotide sequence reads TGCGCCAGCAGCCAAGTGCGGAGCTTAGGGACAGATACGCAGTATTTT.